This TCR beta chain was recorded in a study of cytomegalovirus exposure and HLA in healthy donors. Study-wide results and caveats: Most TCR sequences proved rare, with some public TCRs found in many donors.

On this clone itself: The target antigen is unknown.

The data were produced by immunoSEQ multiplex PCR, yet TCRdb's version contains in-frame clones alone and is incomplete. The data contain 150,000 to 250,000 clones, 80% to 90% of them singletons. Trimming removed 4 bases from V and 7 bases from J; junction bases left unmatched: 9. Germline V lookup: CDR1 LNHNV, CDR2 YYDKDF (reference sequence). The CDR3 has 14 amino acids. Input material: PBMCs. This TCR came from a woman younger than 45 in good health and CMV-seronegative. The chain joins TRBV15 to TRBJ2-7, with 8 nucleotides matching TRBD1. CDR3 sequence reads: CATSTDITGGEQYF. The DNA for the CDR3 is TGTGCCACCAGCACCGACATTACAGGGGGTGAGCAGTACTTC. Together with reference TRBV15 and TRBJ2-7, the CDR3 gives the full variable domain: DAMVIQNPRYQVTQFGKPVTLSCSQTLNHNVMYWYQQKSSQAPKLLFHYYDKDFNNEADTPDNFQSRRPNTSFCFLDIRSPGLGDTAMYLCATSTDITGGEQYFGPGTRLTVT.